Listed below are T cell receptor beta chains from one sample, sequenced in a study of OX40 agonist ivuxolimab in advanced cancers. Produced via immunoSEQ multiplex PCR; TCRdb's table is partial and in-frame only. This table holds tens of thousands of clones, roughly nine tenths found once. The sequenced sample was CD4+ or CD8+ T cells sorted from blood, obtained in a trial of the OX40 agonist ivuxolimab. The receptors were sampled from an adult with an advanced solid tumor such as melanoma, head and neck, liver or kidney cancer. CDR3s include the opening cysteine and the closing phenylalanine or tryptophan. A D gene is named only where the DNA matches it firmly. A clone size is listed for some rows: how often the clone was seen (once, few, many), or a class if it is expanded.

d_call clone_size j_call v_call cdr3_nt cdr3_aa
- - TRBJ1-1 TRBV14 TGTGCCAGCAGCCAAGATTACCTCCTAGCTTTCTTT CASSQDYLLAFF
TRBD2 - TRBJ2-1 TRBV11-2 TGTGCCAGCAGCACAGCGGGGGGGCCGGGGAATGAGCAGTTCTTC CASSTAGGPGNEQFF
- - TRBJ1-1 TRBV19 TGTGCCAGTAGTATATCCGGGACGGCAAAGAACACTGAAGCTTTCTTT CASSISGTAKNTEAFF
- - TRBJ2-5 TRBV6-5 TGTGCCAGCAGTTACTCAGGCAGAAAAGAGACCCAGTACTTC CASSYSGRKETQYF
- - TRBJ2-1 TRBV19 TGTGCCAGTGGGAGGGTGGCAGGGGACGGGCGAGGGCAGTTCTTC CASGRVAGDGRGQFF
- once TRBJ2-6 TRBV14 TGTGCCAGCAGCTTACGACACCTCTCTGGGGCCAACGTCCTGACTTTC CASSLRHLSGANVLTF
- - TRBJ1-1 TRBV11-2 TGTGCCAGCAGCTCCGGCGTGACCCCCGAAGCTTTCTTT CASSSGVTPEAFF
TRBD1 - TRBJ1-2 TRBV18 TGTGCCAGCTCAGCCGGACAGGGGAATTATGGCTACACCTTC CASSAGQGNYGYTF
TRBD2 - TRBJ2-2 TRBV18 TGTGCCAGCTCACCCGTGGGGCTAGCGGGAAACACCGGGGAGCTGTTTTTT CASSPVGLAGNTGELFF
- few TRBJ1-6 TRBV7-9 TGTGCCAGCAGCTTCTCGGGGAGGGGGGATTCACCCCTCCACTTT CASSFSGRGDSPLHF
TRBD1 once TRBJ1-6 TRBV19 TGTGCCAGCCTCGACAGGGAAGGTTCACCCCTCCACTTT CASLDREGSPLHF
TRBD1 - TRBJ1-3 TRBV2 TGTGCCAGCACCCTGACAGGGACTGGAAACACCATATATTTT CASTLTGTGNTIYF
TRBD2 - TRBJ2-3 TRBV4-1 TGCGCCAGCAGCCTGAGCGGGACGGGGGGTCACACAGATACGCAGTATTTT CASSLSGTGGHTDTQYF
TRBD1 once TRBJ2-2 TRBV19 TGTGCCAGTCACCCGACCCAGGGGGTTTACACCGGGGAGCTGTTTTTT CASHPTQGVYTGELFF
- - TRBJ2-3 TRBV20-1 TGCAGTGCTACGTGGACCGATACGCAGTATTTT CSATWTDTQYF
- medium-sized TRBJ1-1 TRBV19 TGTGCCAGTAGTATCGGGGGGATGAACACTGAAGCTTTCTTT CASSIGGMNTEAFF
- - TRBJ2-7 TRBV6-1 TGTGCCAGCAGTATAGCCCTACAGGGCTCCTACGAGCAGTACTTC CASSIALQGSYEQYF
- once TRBJ2-3 TRBV18 TGTGCCAGCTCACTTGTTAGTCGGTCAGATACGCAGTATTTT CASSLVSRSDTQYF
- - TRBJ1-5 TRBV7-9 TGTGCCAGCAGCTTAGGGGTCAGGGGCAATCAGCCCCAGCATTTT CASSLGVRGNQPQHF
- - TRBJ2-1 TRBV5-4 TGTGCCAGCAGCCGCACGGGGGCCAATGAGCAGTTCTTC CASSRTGANEQFF
- once TRBJ1-5 TRBV28 TGTGCCACCACGGTCCCATTCAATCAGCCCCAGCATTTT CATTVPFNQPQHF
- - TRBJ1-1 TRBV6-1 TGTGCCAGCAGGAAACGGCAGTCTGAAGCTTTCTTT CASRKRQSEAFF
- - TRBJ2-5 TRBV7-9 TGTGCCAGCAGCCCGGGGACTCACATGGGGGAGACCCAGTACTTC CASSPGTHMGETQYF
- - TRBJ2-7 TRBV6-1 TGTGCCAGCAGTGAACAGTCCTACGAGCAGTACTTC CASSEQSYEQYF
- - TRBJ1-6 TRBV9 TGTGCCAGCAGCGGAGAAGGTGGCGGCTCCTATAATTCACCCCTCCACTTT CASSGEGGGSYNSPLHF
- - TRBJ1-2 TRBV6-5 TGTGCCAGCAGGGGGCCCTCACCATATGGCTACACCTTC CASRGPSPYGYTF
- few TRBJ2-3 TRBV19 TGTGCCAGTAGTGCAGAGGGAAAGTATACGCAGTATTTT CASSAEGKYTQYF
- - TRBJ1-2 TRBV19 TGTGCCAGTAGTATAGACAGCACGAGGCCTAACTATGGCTACACCTTC CASSIDSTRPNYGYTF
- - TRBJ1-1 TRBV10-3 TGTGCCGCATCTCAACTTGGGGGACGGACTGAAGCTTTCTTT CAASQLGGRTEAFF
- - TRBJ1-5 TRBV6-1 TGTGCCAGCAGGGGGGACAATAGCAATCAGCCCCAGCATTTT CASRGDNSNQPQHF
- - TRBJ1-1 TRBV19 TGTGCCAGTAGTATAGATACCCGGGGGCGAACGAACACTGAAGCTTTCTTT CASSIDTRGRTNTEAFF
- few TRBJ1-2 TRBV19 TGTGCCAGTAGTATCGTAAGTTCCTATGGCTACACCTTC CASSIVSSYGYTF
TRBD1 - TRBJ1-1 TRBV6-5 TGTGCCAGCAGTTACTCGATGGACAGGGGGAACACTGAAGCTTTCTTT CASSYSMDRGNTEAFF
TRBD1 - TRBJ2-7 TRBV5-1 TGCGCCAGCAGCTTATCGACAGGGTTAACCTACGAGCAGTACTTC CASSLSTGLTYEQYF
- - TRBJ2-7 TRBV10-3 TGTGCCATCAGCGAACAAATCCACGAGCAGTACTTC CAISEQIHEQYF
TRBD1 - TRBJ2-5 TRBV7-6 TGTGCCAGCAGCTTGAGGGGACAGAACCAAGAGACCCAGTACTTC CASSLRGQNQETQYF
TRBD2 - TRBJ2-1 TRBV5-4 TGTGCCAGCAGCTCCGACTTGACTAGCGGGGGGTATAATGAGCAGTTCTTC CASSSDLTSGGYNEQFF
TRBD2 once TRBJ2-1 TRBV6-5 TGTGCCAGCAGCCCCACTGGCGGGGGGCCTCAGTTCTTC CASSPTGGGPQFF
- - TRBJ1-3 TRBV27 TGTGCCAGCAGTTTATCGAAGGCCAGGGCGGACACCATATATTTT CASSLSKARADTIYF
- - TRBJ1-4 TRBV4-1 TGCGCCAGCAGTAACAAACAGGGAGTAGGCTCTGGAAAACTGTTTTTT CASSNKQGVGSGKLFF
TRBD2 - TRBJ2-1 TRBV5-1 TGCGCCAGCTGGTGGGTAGCGGGGCCAAACAATGAGCAGTTCTTC CASWWVAGPNNEQFF
TRBD1 - TRBJ1-2 TRBV19 TGTGCCAGTACCGGGGAGGGGGCTTGGGGCTACACCTTC CASTGEGAWGYTF
- - TRBJ2-4 TRBV6-1 TGTGCCAGCAGCGAGGGGGGAACCAAAAACATTCAGTACTTC CASSEGGTKNIQYF
TRBD1 - TRBJ1-2 TRBV19 TGTGCCAGTAGTTCCGGGGACAGCTCTAGGGGCTACACCTTC CASSSGDSSRGYTF
- - TRBJ1-5 TRBV19 TGTGCCACCAACTGGGACGGTAGCAATCAGCCCCAGCATTTT CATNWDGSNQPQHF
- - TRBJ2-6 TRBV5-5 TGTGCCAGCAGCTCCCCGTTAGTCTCTGGGGCCAACGTCCTGACTTTC CASSSPLVSGANVLTF
- - TRBJ1-2 TRBV15 TGTGCCACCAGCAGAGATACCGGGGGAGGTGGCTACACCTTC CATSRDTGGGGYTF
- - TRBJ2-5 TRBV6-1 TGTGCCAGCAGATTGGGGGGGGCGCTCCAAGAGACCCAGTACTTC CASRLGGALQETQYF
- - TRBJ1-1 TRBV14 TGTGCCAGCAGCCCACACAAGAAAGTCACTGAAGCTTTCTTT CASSPHKKVTEAFF
- - TRBJ1-2 TRBV10-3 TGTGCCATCAGTGAGGAGGGAGGGGGGAACTATGGCTACACCTTC CAISEEGGGNYGYTF
TRBD1 - TRBJ2-5 TRBV5-1 TGCGCCAGCAGCTGGGCGGACAGGGTACAAGAGACCCAGTACTTC CASSWADRVQETQYF
- - TRBJ1-1 TRBV5-6 TGTGCCAGCAGCTTGGGACGGCTGAACACTGAAGCTTTCTTT CASSLGRLNTEAFF
- - TRBJ1-6 TRBV7-2 TGTGCCAGCAGCTTAGTGGGGGCGAATTCACCCCTCCACTTT CASSLVGANSPLHF